These T cell receptor beta chains were read from a single sample in a study of response to subunit inactivated influenza vaccine. A single record per CDR3 protein comes from TCRdb applying MiXCR to the RT-PCR reads. The repertoire holds about 480,000 distinct CDR3 sequences, with over 10% as singletons. Material: PBMCs from blood, obtained 40 to 50 days after vaccination. The receptors originated from a man aged 50 or older who received an inactivated influenza vaccine. CDR3s include the opening cysteine and the closing phenylalanine or tryptophan. A D gene is named only where the DNA matches it firmly. Part of the rows lack a size; the others show once, few, many or a class for expanded clones.

CDR3 DNA | CDR3 protein | D gene | J gene | CDR3 length | V gene | clone size
TGTGCCAGCAGCCCATCGGGGTATGAGCAGTTCTTC | CASSPSGYEQFF | . | TRBJ2-1 | 12 | TRBV3-1 | .
TGTGCCACGCGTGAGACAGGACGCACCGGGGAGCTGTTTTTT | CATRETGRTGELFF | . | TRBJ2-2 | 14 | TRBV12-3/TRBV12-4 | many
TGTGCCAGCAGGGCTGCGGGGGCCTACGAGCAGTACTTC | CASRAAGAYEQYF | TRBD2 | TRBJ2-7 | 13 | TRBV25-1 | many
TGTGCCTGCAGCGCGCCCGGACAGATCCCCTATGGCTACACCTTC | CACSAPGQIPYGYTF | . | TRBJ1-2 | 15 | TRBV5-5 | .
TGTGCCAGCAGTTACAAGCGGGGGCCCCAAGAGACCCAGTACTTC | CASSYKRGPQETQYF | TRBD2 | TRBJ2-5 | 15 | TRBV6-5 | few
TGTGCCAGCAGCCCGTCACACGACCCGGGTGGCTACTCCTTC | CASSPSHDPGGYSF | . | TRBJ1-2 | 14 | TRBV12-3/TRBV12-4 | .
TGTGCCAGCAGCCCCGGTAGGACAGCAAACACCGGGGAGCTGTTTTTT | CASSPGRTANTGELFF | . | TRBJ2-2 | 16 | TRBV6-1 | few
TGTGCCAGCAGCCCTACGCTTCTCTGCTCGCAGTATTTT | CASSPTLLCSQYF | . | TRBJ2-3 | 13 | TRBV4-2 | .
TGTGCCAGCAGCAACGGGGGCGGGAGGACAGATACGCAGTATTTT | CASSNGGGRTDTQYF | TRBD2 | TRBJ2-3 | 15 | TRBV7-2 | few
TGCAGCGTTGAACCGATAGATACGCAGTATTTT | CSVEPIDTQYF | . | TRBJ2-3 | 11 | TRBV29-1 | .
TGTGCCAGCAGCTTGACAGGTCTCTCTGGAAACACCATATATTTT | CASSLTGLSGNTIYF | . | TRBJ1-3 | 15 | TRBV13 | .
TGCGCCAGCAGAGGGGCCGTCTTTAGCACAGATACGCAGTATTTT | CASRGAVFSTDTQYF | . | TRBJ2-3 | 15 | TRBV5-1 | .
TGTGCCAGCAGGGAAGAGGGACAGATAGTCCAAGAGACCCAGTACTTC | CASREEGQIVQETQYF | TRBD1 | TRBJ2-5 | 16 | TRBV6-1 | few